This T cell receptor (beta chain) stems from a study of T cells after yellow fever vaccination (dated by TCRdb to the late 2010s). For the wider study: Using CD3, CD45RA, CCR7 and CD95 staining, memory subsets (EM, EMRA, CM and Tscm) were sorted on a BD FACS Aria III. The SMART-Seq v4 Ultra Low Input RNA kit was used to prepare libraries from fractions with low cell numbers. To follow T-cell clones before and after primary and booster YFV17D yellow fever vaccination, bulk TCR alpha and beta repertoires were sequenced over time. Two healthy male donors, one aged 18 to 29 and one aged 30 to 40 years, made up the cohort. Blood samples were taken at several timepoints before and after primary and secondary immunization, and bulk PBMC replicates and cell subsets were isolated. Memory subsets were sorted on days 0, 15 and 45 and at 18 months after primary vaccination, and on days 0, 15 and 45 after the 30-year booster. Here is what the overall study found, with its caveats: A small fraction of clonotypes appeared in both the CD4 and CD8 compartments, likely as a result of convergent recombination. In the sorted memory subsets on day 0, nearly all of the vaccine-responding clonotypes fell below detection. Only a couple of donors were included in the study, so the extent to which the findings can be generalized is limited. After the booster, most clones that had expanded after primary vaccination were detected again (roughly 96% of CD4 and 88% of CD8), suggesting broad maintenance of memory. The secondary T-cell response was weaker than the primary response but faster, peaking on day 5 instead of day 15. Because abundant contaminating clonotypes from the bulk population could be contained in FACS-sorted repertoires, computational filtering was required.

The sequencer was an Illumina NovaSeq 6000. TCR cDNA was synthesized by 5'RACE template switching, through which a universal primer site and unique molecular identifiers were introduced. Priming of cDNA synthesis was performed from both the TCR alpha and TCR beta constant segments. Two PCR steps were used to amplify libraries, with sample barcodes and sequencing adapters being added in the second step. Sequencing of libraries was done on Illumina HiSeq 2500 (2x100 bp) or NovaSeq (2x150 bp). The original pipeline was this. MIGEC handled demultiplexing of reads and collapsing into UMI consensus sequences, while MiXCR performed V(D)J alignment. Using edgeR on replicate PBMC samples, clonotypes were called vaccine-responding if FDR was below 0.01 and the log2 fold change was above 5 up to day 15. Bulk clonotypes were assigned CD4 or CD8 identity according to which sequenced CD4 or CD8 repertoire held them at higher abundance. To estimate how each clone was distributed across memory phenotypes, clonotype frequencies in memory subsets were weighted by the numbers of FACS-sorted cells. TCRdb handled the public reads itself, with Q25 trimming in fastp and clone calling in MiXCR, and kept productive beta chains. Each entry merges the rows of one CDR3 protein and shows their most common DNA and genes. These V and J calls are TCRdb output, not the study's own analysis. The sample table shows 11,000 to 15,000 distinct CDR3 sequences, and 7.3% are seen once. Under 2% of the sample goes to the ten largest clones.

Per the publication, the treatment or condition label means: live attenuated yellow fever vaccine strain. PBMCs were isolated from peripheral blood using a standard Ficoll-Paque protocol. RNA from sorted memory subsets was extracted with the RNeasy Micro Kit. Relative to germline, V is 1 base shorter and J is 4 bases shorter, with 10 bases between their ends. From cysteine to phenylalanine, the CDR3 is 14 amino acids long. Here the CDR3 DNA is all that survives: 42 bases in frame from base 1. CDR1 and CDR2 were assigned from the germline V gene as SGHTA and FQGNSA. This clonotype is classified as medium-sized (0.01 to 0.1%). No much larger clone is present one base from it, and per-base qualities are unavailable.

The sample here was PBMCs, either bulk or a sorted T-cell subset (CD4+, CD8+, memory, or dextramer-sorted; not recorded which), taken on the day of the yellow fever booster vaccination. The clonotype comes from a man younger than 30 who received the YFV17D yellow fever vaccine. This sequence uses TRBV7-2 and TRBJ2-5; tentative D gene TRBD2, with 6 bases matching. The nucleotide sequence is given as TGTGCCAGCAGCTTAGGAGGAGGGTCAGAGACCCAGTACTTC. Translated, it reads CASSLGGGSETQYF.